These 11 T cell receptor beta chains were sequenced from one sample in a study of spatial heterogeneity in lung cancer. Study findings and constraints: Tracking of tumor mutation counts was seen in expanded intratumoral alpha and beta TCR counts.

The time point denotes: sample taken at primary tumor resection. TCRdb called the 5' RACE reads again in MiXCR, with one record for every CDR3 protein. The sample yields 20,000 to 25,000 distinct CDR3 sequences, about 4.5% seen once. Antigens of these TCRs are unknown. This specimen consisted of lung tumor tissue, obtained at surgery. All receptors come from a male donor with early-stage non-small cell lung cancer.

This clonotype appeared many times. V and J are TRBV27 and TRBJ2-7; a possible D gene is TRBD2 (6 bases). The CDR3 sequence is 14 residues long. V lost 8 bases and J 1 base, leaving 15 bases between the germline ends. Per the germline V gene, CDR1 is MNHEY and CDR2 is SMNVEV (reference sequence). The CDR3 protein is CASPPAGRSYEQYF. The CDR3 coding sequence is TGTGCCAGCCCCCCGGCGGGAAGGTCCTACGAGCAGTACTTC.

The table lists this clonotype with many counts. The chain combines TRBV28 with TRBJ2-5, with a weak D call TRBD1 (5 bases). The CDR3 spans 16 residues. Germline CDR1 MDHEN, CDR2 SYDVKM. V lost 1 base and J 4 bases, leaving 16 bases between the germline ends. CDR3 sequence: CASSLSLDSFRETQYF. The CDR3, as DNA: TGTGCCAGCAGTTTATCCCTCGACAGCTTCAGAGAGACCCAGTACTTC.

This clonotype was detected ten times or more. CDR3 DNA sequence: TGCAGCGTTCTCGCCCTAGACCGGAATCGGGGGACCCAGTACTTC. This codes for CSVLALDRNRGTQYF. The rearrangement joins TRBV29-1 to TRBJ2-5; perhaps TRBD2 as D (5 bases). Between the trimmed V and J ends, which lost 5 bases and 7 bases, there was a span of 23 bases. The length of the CDR3 is 15 residues. The germline CDR1 and CDR2 sequences are SQVTM and ANQGSEA.

This clonotype has ten or more counts. The rearrangement joins TRBV14 to TRBJ2-3; D not resolved. The V end was cut by 1 base, the J end by 4 bases, with 18 bases between. The CDR3 is 17 residues long. Germline CDR1 and CDR2: SGHDN and FVKESK. CDR3 region: CASSQALDTLNSDTQYF. In nucleotides, the CDR3 is TGTGCCAGCAGCCAAGCGTTAGATACTCTCAACTCAGATACGCAGTATTTT.

In this sample, this clonotype turned up many times. This rearrangement joins TRBV5-6 to TRBJ1-2, with a weak D call TRBD1 (5 bases). Germline V gene lookup returns CDR1 SGHDT and CDR2 YYEEEE. CDR3 length: 14 residues. The V gene lost 8 bases and the J gene lost 2 bases, with 16 bases spanning the gap. The CDR3 DNA is TGTGCCAGTGGGGCAAACCCAAAGAACTATGGCTACACCTTC. This translates into CASGANPKNYGYTF. The full variable domain, with the rest looked up from reference TRBV5-6 and TRBJ1-2, is DAGVTQSPTHLIKTRGQQVTLRCSPKSGHDTVSWYQQALGQGPQFIFQYYEEEERQRGNFPDRFSGHQFPNYSSELNVNALLLGDSALYLCASGANPKNYGYTFGSGTRLTVV.

This clonotype is labeled medium-sized. This chain links TRBV4-3 with TRBJ2-3, with D possibly TRBD2 on 6 matching bases. The germline V gene encodes CDR1 LGHNA and CDR2 YSLEER. This CDR3 is 16 amino acids long. V was pared by 0 bases and J by 3 bases, with 13 bases between. CDR3 bases: TGCGCCAGCAGCCAAGATCCGGGACTGGGGACAGATACGCAGTATTTT. Translated: CASSQDPGLGTDTQYF.

This clonotype occurred many times. This chain links TRBV4-3 with TRBJ1-1; D is ambiguous. Germline CDR1 and CDR2: LGHNA and YSLEER. V lost 1 base and J 4 bases, leaving 19 bases between the germline ends. The CDR3 is 17 amino acids. Written as DNA, the CDR3 is TGCGCCAGCAGCCAAGCAGCCTACCAAGCTTGGGGCACTGAAGCTTTCTTT. Translation: CASSQAAYQAWGTEAFF.

This clonotype was recorded at least ten times. V and J are TRBV11-2 and TRBJ2-5; D assignment may be TRBD1 or TRBD2 (5 bases each). Germline V gene data show CDR1 as SGHAT and CDR2 as FQNNGV. This CDR3 spans 13 amino acids. V was pared by 5 bases and J by 2 bases, with 9 bases between. In nucleotides, the CDR3 is TGTGCCAGCAGCCCCTGGGGGCAAGAGACCCAGTACTTC. Translated, it gives CASSPWGQETQYF.

This clonotype has a count of ten or more. The chain joins TRBV19 to TRBJ2-1; a possible D gene is TRBD2 (6 bases). Germline CDR1 is LNHDA and CDR2 is SQIVND (reference sequence). V lost 4 bases to trimming and J lost 0 bases, with 7 bases between them. The CDR3 runs to 14 residues. The CDR3 loop is CASSRRGSYNEQFF. The CDR3 region has the DNA TGTGCCAGTAGTAGGAGGGGCTCCTACAATGAGCAGTTCTTC.

Turning to this clonotype: One end of the junction varies from germline; a read error may be responsible. The chain uses TRBV4-2 and TRBJ2-1; 9 bases fit TRBD1. CDR1 and CDR2 (germline): LGHNA, YNFKEQ. The CDR3 is 17 amino acids. The CDR3 spells CPSSLAGQGLSYNEQFF. CDR3 DNA sequence: TGTCCCAGCAGCCTTGCGGGACAGGGTTTGTCCTACAATGAGCAGTTCTTC.

This clonotype was seen at least ten times. The chain links TRBV4-2 to TRBJ1-1; 9 positions agree with TRBD1. This CDR3 spans 18 amino acids. The junction had 9 bases not matched to a gene; V was cut back by 1 base and J by 0 bases. From germline, CDR1 is LGHNA and CDR2 YNFKEQ. The CDR3 loop is CASSQGGGQGLLNTEAFF. In DNA form, the CDR3 reads TGTGCCAGCAGCCAAGGGGGAGGACAGGGGCTTTTGAACACTGAAGCTTTCTTT.